This T cell receptor (beta chain) was profiled in a study of blood T cell repertoires in COVID-19. Looking at the study overall: There were acute and convalescent COVID-19 samples, and they came from the United States, Italy and Spain. PBMCs, B-cell-depleted T cells, or T cells were the source of the cDNA or gDNA that made up the material.

Per the original methods: Amplification of reference gene primers was used by the study to estimate nucleated cell counts. Profiling relied on immunoSEQ multiplex PCR, and the TCRdb table lists in-frame clones only, not all of them. The V and J calls and the clone size are those of that table, but D and trimming were determined from the DNA. The sample shows some 250,000 clones, about 88% of them seen only once. Germline trimming cut 3 bases from V and 6 bases from J; bases unmatched to any gene: 10. Germline V gives CDR1 KGHDR, CDR2 SFDVKD. The CDR3 runs 16 residues. The table lists this clone with a few counts.

This clonotype originated in a woman in her seventies with active or convalescent COVID-19. The sequencing sample was made of peripheral blood. V gene TRBV24-1 combines with J gene TRBJ2-7, with 10 bases identical to TRBD1. The CDR3 nucleotides read TGTGCCACCAGTGATCCCCCCGGGACAGGGGCGGGCGAGCAGTACTTC. Encoded protein: CATSDPPGTGAGEQYF.